What follows are 15 T cell receptor beta chains derived from one specimen sequenced in a study of identical twins. MiXCR was run by TCRdb on the 5' RACE reads, yielding one entry per CDR3 protein. The table has 1,800,000 or so distinct CDR3 sequences, about 32% seen once. Sequenced sample: cord blood. These receptors originate from a newborn girl in good health.

V is TRBV7-8 and J is TRBJ2-1, with 7 bases matching TRBD1. CDR1 and CDR2 from the germline V gene are SGHVS and FQNEAQ. This CDR3 spans 16 amino acids. Trimming removed 4 bases from V and 3 bases from J; junction bases left unmatched: 9. CDR3 bases: TGTGCCAGCAGCTCCGGACAGGCTCTCTACTACAATGAGCAGTTCTTC. Translating it yields CASSSGQALYYNEQFF.

Remarks on this clonotype: A much larger clone is a single base away; this may be a read error. The J gene is TRBJ2-5, the V gene TRBV9; D remains unclear. CDR1 SGDLS and CDR2 YYNGEE come from the germline V gene. V dropped 0 bases and J dropped 4 bases, with 4 bases sitting between them. This CDR3 region has 12 residues. CDR3: CASSVARETQYF. CDR3 nucleotide sequence: TGTGCCAGCAGCGTAGCTAGAGAGACCCAGTACTTC.

The gene calls are TRBV5-1 and TRBJ1-2, with D unresolved. The germline V gene encodes CDR1 SGHRS and CDR2 YFSETQ. V lost 0 bases, J lost 8 bases, and 14 bases lay in between. The CDR3 contains 14 residues. CDR3 sequence reads: CASSLAGGPSGYTF. Here the CDR3 DNA reads TGCGCCAGCAGCTTGGCCGGTGGGCCCAGCGGCTACACCTTC.

The chain uses TRBV11-2 and TRBJ2-3, with D hard to call. Trimming pared 5 bases from V and 6 bases from J, leaving 9 bases between. The CDR3 is made up of 12 amino acids. CDR1 is SGHAT, CDR2 FQNNGV, per germline. In DNA form, the CDR3 reads TGTGCCAGCAGCCACCTAGGGGATACGCAGTATTTT. This sequence encodes CASSHLGDTQYF.

The chain joins TRBV6-1 to TRBJ2-5; perhaps D is TRBD1 or TRBD2 (5 bases each). The V gene's germline CDR1 is MNHNS and CDR2 SASEGT. V was cut by 6 bases and J by 11 bases, with 31 bases left in between. The CDR3 has 17 residues. DNA of the CDR3: TGTGCCAGCAGCCTCATAAATAGGGGAGTATCCAACAATGAGCAGTACTTC. It yields the protein CASSLINRGVSNNEQYF.

This clonotype was seen more than once but under ten times. The chain carries TRBV29-1 and TRBJ2-7; tentatively, D is TRBD2 (5 bases). The CDR3 consists of 12 residues. Germline V CDR1 and CDR2: SQVTM, ANQGSEA. V lost 4 bases, J lost 7 bases, and 14 bases lay in between. This CDR3 is CSVGASTGEQYF. CDR3 nucleotides: TGCAGCGTTGGTGCCAGTACGGGGGAGCAGTACTTC.

This chain links TRBV20-1 with TRBJ2-3; TRBD2 aligns across 11 bases. The germline gives CDR1 DFQATT, CDR2 SNEGSKA (reference sequence). The V and J ends lost 6 bases and 5 bases, in that order; junction bases with no gene match: 10. This CDR3 comprises 15 residues. Here the CDR3 DNA reads TGCAGTGCCAATCTAGCGGGAGGCCAAAAAGATACGCAGTATTTT. Translated, it gives CSANLAGGQKDTQYF.

This clonotype was observed once. DNA of the CDR3: TGTGCCAGCAGCATAGACACACAGGTCCCGCCGAAGATAAGGCCCCAGCATTTT. This encodes CASSIDTQVPPKIRPQHF. This chain uses TRBV9 with TRBJ1-5; tentatively, D is TRBD1 (5 bases). CDR3 length: 18 residues. V was pared by 4 bases and J by 9 bases, with 29 bases between. Germline assignment: CDR1 SGDLS and CDR2 YYNGEE.

This clonotype has just a few counts. The chain recombines TRBV10-3 with TRBJ2-5; either TRBD1 or TRBD2 may supply D (5 bases each). Germline CDR1 ENHRY, CDR2 SYGVKD. V lost 2 bases and J 4 bases, leaving 14 bases between the germline ends. This CDR3 is built from 15 residues. The CDR3 reads CAISEPTGPAETQYF. The CDR3 coding sequence is TGTGCCATCAGTGAGCCAACGGGGCCGGCAGAGACCCAGTACTTC.

This clonotype appeared a few times. V usage is TRBV9 and J usage is TRBJ1-2; D unclear. Looked up from germline, CDR1 is SGDLS and CDR2 is YYNGEE. This CDR3 spans 13 amino acids. V was cut by 0 bases and J by 10 bases, with 13 bases left in between. The CDR3 DNA is TGTGCCAGCAGCGTAGTATCACACGGGGTCTACACCTTC. Translated, it gives CASSVVSHGVYTF.

In this sample, this clonotype turned up a few times. The chain carries TRBV6-5 and TRBJ2-3; no definite D call. V was trimmed by 4 bases and J by 0 bases, leaving 14 bases between them. This CDR3 spans 16 amino acids. Germline V CDR1 and CDR2: MNHEY, SVGAGI. CDR3 DNA sequence: TGTGCCAGCAGTTCCCTCAAGCGCCCTAGCACAGATACGCAGTATTTT. Amino acids: CASSSLKRPSTDTQYF.

The genes are TRBV12-3 or TRBV12-4 and TRBJ1-1; 7 nucleotides agree with TRBD1. The CDR3 consists of 16 residues. J gave up 3 bases and V 8 bases, and 15 bases lay outside the gene matches. CDR3 nucleotide sequence: TGTGCCAGCCTTTTCGACGCACAGGGGAGGGACACTGAAGCTTTCTTT. This translates into CASLFDAQGRDTEAFF.

This clonotype was observed once. The chain joins TRBV6-1 to TRBJ1-1, with 8 bases matching TRBD1. V gave up 4 bases and J gave up 1 base; unmatched junction bases: 2. Germline V CDR1 and CDR2: MNHNS, SASEGT. The CDR3 extends over 14 amino acids. The DNA of the CDR3 is TGTGCCAGCAGTGGGACAGGGCAGAACACTGAAGCTTTCTTT. Residues: CASSGTGQNTEAFF.

The chain has TRBV4-1 and TRBJ2-3, with 11 nucleotides matching TRBD2. Germline V gives CDR1 MGHRA, CDR2 YSYEKL. CDR3 size: 17 residues. After removal of 4 bases from V and 3 bases from J, the junction contained 9 bases not matched to a gene. The CDR3 here is CASSRRVAGGRTDTQYF. CDR3 bases: TGCGCCAGCAGCCGGAGAGTAGCGGGAGGGAGGACAGATACGCAGTATTTT.

The sample holds a few counts of this clonotype. The CDR3 nucleotides read TGCGCCAGCAGCTTCAGGACAGCAGCAACTAATGAAAAACTGTTTTTT. Translating it yields CASSFRTAATNEKLFF. The chain combines TRBV5-1 with TRBJ1-4; a weak D match, TRBD1 (6 bases). Germline assignment: CDR1 SGHRS and CDR2 YFSETQ. CDR3 length equals 16 residues. The V and J ends lost 2 bases and 0 bases respectively, with 11 bases between them.